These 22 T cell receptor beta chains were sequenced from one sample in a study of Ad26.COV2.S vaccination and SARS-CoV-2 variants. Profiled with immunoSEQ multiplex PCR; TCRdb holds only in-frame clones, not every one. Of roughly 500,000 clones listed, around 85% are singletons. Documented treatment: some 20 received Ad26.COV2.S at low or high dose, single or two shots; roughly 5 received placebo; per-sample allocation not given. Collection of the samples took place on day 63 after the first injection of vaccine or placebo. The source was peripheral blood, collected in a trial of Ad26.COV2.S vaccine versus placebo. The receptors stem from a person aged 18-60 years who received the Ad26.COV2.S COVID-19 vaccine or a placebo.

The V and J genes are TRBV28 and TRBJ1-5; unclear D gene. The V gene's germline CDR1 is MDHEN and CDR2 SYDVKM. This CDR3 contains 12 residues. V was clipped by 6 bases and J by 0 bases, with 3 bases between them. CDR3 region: CASRASNQPQHF. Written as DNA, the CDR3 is TGTGCCAGCAGGGCTAGCAATCAGCCCCAGCATTTT.

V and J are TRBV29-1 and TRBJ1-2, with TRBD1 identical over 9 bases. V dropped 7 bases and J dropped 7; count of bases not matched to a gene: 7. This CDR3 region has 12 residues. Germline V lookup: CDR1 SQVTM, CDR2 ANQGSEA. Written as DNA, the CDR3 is TGCAGCGCAAATACAGGGGGCGCTGGCTACACCTTC. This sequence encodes CSANTGGAGYTF.

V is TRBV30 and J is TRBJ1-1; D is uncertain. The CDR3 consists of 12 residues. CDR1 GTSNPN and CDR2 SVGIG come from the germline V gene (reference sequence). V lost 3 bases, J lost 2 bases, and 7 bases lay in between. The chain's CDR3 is CAWSGDNTEAFF. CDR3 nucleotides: TGTGCCTGGAGCGGGGATAACACTGAAGCTTTCTTT.

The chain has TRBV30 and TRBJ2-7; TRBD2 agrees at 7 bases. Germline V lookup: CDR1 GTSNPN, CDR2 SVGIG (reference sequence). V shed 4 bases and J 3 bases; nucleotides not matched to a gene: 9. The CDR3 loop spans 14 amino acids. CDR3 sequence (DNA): TGTGCCTGGAACCCCGGGACTACCGTCTACGAGCAGTACTTC. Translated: CAWNPGTTVYEQYF.

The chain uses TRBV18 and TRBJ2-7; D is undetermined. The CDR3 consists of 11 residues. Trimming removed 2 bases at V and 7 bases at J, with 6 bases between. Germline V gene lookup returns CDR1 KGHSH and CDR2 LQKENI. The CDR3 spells CASSPGREQYF. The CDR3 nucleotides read TGTGCCAGCTCACCAGGGCGTGAGCAGTACTTC.

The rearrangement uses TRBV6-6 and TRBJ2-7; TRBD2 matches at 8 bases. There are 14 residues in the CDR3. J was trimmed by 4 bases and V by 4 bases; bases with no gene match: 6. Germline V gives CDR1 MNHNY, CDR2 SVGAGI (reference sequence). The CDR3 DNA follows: TGTGCCAGCAGTTTTGGACGGGAGGGGTACGAGCAGTACTTC. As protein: CASSFGREGYEQYF.

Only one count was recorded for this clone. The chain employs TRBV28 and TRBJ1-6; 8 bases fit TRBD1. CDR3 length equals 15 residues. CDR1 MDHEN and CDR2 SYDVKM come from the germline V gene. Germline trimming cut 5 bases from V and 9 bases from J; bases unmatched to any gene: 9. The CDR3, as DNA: TGTGCCAGCAGTCCTAAGACAGGGGTCGGTTCACCCCTCCACTTT. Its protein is CASSPKTGVGSPLHF.

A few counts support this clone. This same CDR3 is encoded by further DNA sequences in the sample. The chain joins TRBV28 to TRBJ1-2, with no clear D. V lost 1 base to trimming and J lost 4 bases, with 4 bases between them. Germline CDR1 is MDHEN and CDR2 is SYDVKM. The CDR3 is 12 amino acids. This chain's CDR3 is CASSLSGYGYTF. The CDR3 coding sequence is TGTGCCAGCAGTTTATCCGGCTATGGCTACACCTTC.

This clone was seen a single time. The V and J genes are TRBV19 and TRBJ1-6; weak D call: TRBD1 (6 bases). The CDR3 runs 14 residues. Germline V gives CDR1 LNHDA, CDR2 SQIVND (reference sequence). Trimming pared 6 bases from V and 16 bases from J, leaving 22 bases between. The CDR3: CASSGGPRGGPLHF. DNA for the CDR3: TGTGCCAGTAGCGGGGGCCCGCGAGGAGGACCTCTCCACTTT.

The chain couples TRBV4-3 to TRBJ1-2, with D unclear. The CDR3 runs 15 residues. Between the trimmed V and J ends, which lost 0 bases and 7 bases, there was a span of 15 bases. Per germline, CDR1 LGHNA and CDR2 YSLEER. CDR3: CASSQDFRSTLGYTF. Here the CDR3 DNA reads TGCGCCAGCAGCCAAGATTTTCGGTCCACCCTTGGCTACACCTTC.

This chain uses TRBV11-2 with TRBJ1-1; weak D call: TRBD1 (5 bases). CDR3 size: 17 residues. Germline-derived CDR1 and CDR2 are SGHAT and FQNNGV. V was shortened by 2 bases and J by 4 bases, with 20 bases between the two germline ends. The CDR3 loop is CASSLTPPGRGLTEAFF. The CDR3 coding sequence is TGTGCCAGCAGCTTAACCCCCCCCGGGCGGGGACTCACTGAAGCTTTCTTT.

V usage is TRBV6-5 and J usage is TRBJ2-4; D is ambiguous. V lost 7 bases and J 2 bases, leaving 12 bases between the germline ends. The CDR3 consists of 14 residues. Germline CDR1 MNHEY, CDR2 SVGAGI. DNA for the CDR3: TGTGCCAGCACGGCCACACTGACCAAAAACATTCAGTACTTC. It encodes CASTATLTKNIQYF.

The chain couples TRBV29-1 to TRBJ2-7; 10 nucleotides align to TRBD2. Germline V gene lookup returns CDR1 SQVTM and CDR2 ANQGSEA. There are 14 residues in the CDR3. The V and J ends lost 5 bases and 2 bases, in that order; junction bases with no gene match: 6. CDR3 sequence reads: CSVMSLAGAYEQYF. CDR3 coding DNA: TGCAGCGTTATGTCTCTAGCGGGAGCCTACGAGCAGTACTTC.

The CDR3 protein is CASSWGTSSNEQYF. CDR3 nucleotide sequence: TGCGCCAGCAGCTGGGGGACTAGTAGCAACGAGCAGTACTTC. The gene calls are TRBV5-1 and TRBJ2-7; 8 nucleotides line up with TRBD2. The V and J ends lost 3 bases and 5 bases, in that order; junction bases with no gene match: 7. The CDR3 contains 14 residues. Germline CDR1 and CDR2: SGHRS and YFSETQ.

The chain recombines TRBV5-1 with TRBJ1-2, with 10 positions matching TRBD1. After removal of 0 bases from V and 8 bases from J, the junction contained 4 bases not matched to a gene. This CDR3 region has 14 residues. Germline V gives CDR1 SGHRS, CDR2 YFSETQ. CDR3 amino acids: CASSLGQGALGYTF. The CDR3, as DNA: TGCGCCAGCAGCTTGGGACAGGGGGCGCTGGGCTACACCTTC.

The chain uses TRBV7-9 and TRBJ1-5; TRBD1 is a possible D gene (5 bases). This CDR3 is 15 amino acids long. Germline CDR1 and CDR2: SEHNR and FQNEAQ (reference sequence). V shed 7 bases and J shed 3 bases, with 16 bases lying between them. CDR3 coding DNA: TGTGCCAGCATAACCGGGGGTAGGATCAATCAGCCCCAGCATTTT. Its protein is CASITGGRINQPQHF.

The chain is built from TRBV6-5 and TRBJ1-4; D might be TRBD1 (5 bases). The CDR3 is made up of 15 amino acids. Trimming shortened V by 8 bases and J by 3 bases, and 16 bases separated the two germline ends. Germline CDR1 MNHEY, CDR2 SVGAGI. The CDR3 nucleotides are TGTGCCAGCGGGCGGGGGGAGTGGGCTAATGAAAAACTGTTTTTT. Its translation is CASGRGEWANEKLFF.

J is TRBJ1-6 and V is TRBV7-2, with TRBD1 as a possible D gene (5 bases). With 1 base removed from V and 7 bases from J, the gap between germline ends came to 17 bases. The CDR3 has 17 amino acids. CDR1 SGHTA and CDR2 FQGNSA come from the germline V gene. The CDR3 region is CASSLGLTGFANSPLHF. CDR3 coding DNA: TGTGCCAGCAGCTTAGGGTTAACAGGATTCGCGAATTCACCCCTCCACTTT.

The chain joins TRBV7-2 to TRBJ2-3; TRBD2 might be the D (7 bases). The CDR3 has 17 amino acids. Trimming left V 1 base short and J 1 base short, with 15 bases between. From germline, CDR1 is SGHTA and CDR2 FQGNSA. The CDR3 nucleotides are TGTGCCAGCAGCTTAGGTGGGGGGGCGGGAGGCACAGATACGCAGTATTTT. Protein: CASSLGGGAGGTDTQYF.

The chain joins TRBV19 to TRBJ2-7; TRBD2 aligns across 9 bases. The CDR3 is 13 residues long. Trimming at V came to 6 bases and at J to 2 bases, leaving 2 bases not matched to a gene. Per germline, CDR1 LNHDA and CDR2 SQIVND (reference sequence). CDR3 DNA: TGTGCCAGTAGGGCTAGCGGGACCTACGAGCAGTACTTC. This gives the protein CASRASGTYEQYF.

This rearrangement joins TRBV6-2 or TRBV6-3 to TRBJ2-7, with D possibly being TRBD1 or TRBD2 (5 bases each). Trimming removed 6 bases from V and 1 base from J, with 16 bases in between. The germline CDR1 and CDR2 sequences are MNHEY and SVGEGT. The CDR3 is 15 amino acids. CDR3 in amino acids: CASSSTTRGSYEQYF. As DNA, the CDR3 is TGTGCCAGCAGCTCCACCACTAGGGGTTCCTACGAGCAGTACTTC.

The CDR3 loop reads CASSPNTSGNTIYF. The CDR3 region has the DNA TGTGCCAGCAGCCCTAACACCTCTGGAAACACCATATATTTT. This chain connects TRBV28 to TRBJ1-3; D gene ambiguous. The CDR3 is 14 residues long. CDR1 is MDHEN and CDR2 is SYDVKM in the germline V gene. V was trimmed by 6 bases and J by 0 bases, leaving 9 bases between them.